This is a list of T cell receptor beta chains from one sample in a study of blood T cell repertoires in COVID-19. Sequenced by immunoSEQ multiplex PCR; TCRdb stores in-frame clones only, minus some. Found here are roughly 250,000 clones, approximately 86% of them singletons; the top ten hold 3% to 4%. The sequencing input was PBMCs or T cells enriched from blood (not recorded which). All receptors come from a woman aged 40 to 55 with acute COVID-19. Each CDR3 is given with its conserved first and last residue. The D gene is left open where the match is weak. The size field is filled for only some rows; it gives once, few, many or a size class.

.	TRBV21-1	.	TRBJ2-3	TGTGCCAGCAGCAAGACTAGCGGGCCTTTCACAGATACGCAGTATTTT	CASSKTSGPFTDTQYF
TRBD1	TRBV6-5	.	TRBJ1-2	TGTGCCAGCAACGGAGGGGACCAGGGGGCTCGAGGCTACACCTTC	CASNGGDQGARGYTF
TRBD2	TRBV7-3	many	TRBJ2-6	TGTGCCAGCAGCTTCAGGGGACTAGGCTCTGGGGCCAACGTCCTGACTTTC	CASSFRGLGSGANVLTF
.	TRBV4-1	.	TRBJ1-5	TGCGCCAGCAGCCCAACCCCGGTAGATCAGCCCCAGCATTTT	CASSPTPVDQPQHF
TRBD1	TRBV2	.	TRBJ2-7	TGTGCCAGCAGTGAACTGGGACAGGGTCCTACAAGTGGATACGAGCAGTACTTC	CASSELGQGPTSGYEQYF
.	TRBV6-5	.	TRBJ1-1	TGTGCCAGCATTACACACTCGGGGAACACTGAAGCTTTCTTT	CASITHSGNTEAFF
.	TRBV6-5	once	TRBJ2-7	TGTGCCAGCAGCGCGGCGGAAGTAACCTACGAGCAGTACTTC	CASSAAEVTYEQYF
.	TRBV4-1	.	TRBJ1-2	TGCGCCAGCAGCCAAGACCGGGGAGTGGGGGGCTACACCTTC	CASSQDRGVGGYTF
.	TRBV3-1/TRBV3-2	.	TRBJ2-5	TGTGCCAGCAGCCAAGGAACGGTGCTAGAGACCCAGTACTTC	CASSQGTVLETQYF
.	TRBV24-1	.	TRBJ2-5	TGTGCCACCAGTGACCCGGACAGAACCCAAGAGACCCAGTACTTC	CATSDPDRTQETQYF
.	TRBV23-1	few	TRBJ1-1	TGCGCTAGCTCCCCTGGGCAGGGTTTTTCTGAAGCTTTCTTT	CASSPGQGFSEAFF
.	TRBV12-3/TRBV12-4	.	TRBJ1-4	TGTGCCAGCAGCAGGGATGGGAAACTGTTTTTT	CASSRDGKLFF
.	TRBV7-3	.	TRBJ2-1	TGTGCCAGCAGCTTAGATCTAGAGGGATCGAATGAGCAGTTCTTC	CASSLDLEGSNEQFF
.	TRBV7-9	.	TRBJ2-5	TGTGCCAGCAGCTTAGTAGCCCTCTTTGAGACCCAGTACTTC	CASSLVALFETQYF
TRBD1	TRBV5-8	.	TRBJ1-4	TGTGCCAGCAACCCACGGACAGGGAGTAATGAAAAACTGTTTTTT	CASNPRTGSNEKLFF
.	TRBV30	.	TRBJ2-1	TGTGCCTGGCTAGCCTTGAGCTCCTACAATGAGCAGTTCTTC	CAWLALSSYNEQFF
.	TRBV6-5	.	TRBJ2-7	TGTGCCAGCAGTTACGAAGGGGGGGGCTACGAGCAGTACTTC	CASSYEGGGYEQYF
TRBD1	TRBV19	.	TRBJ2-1	TGTGCCAGTAGTATGGGACAGGGATCAGGTGAGCAGTTCTTC	CASSMGQGSGEQFF
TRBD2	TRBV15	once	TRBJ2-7	TGTGCCACCAGCACCCGGGGGACTAGCGGTTACGAGCAGTACTTC	CATSTRGTSGYEQYF
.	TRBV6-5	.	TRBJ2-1	TGTGCCAGCAGTCGGAGAGACTACAATGAGCAGTTCTTC	CASSRRDYNEQFF
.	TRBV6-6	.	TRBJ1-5	TGTGCCAGCAGTCACCCGACGGGGACAAATCAGCCCCAGCATTTT	CASSHPTGTNQPQHF
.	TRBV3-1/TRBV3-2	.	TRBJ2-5	TGTGCCAGCAGCCTGGAAGGGGGGACAGTGGGGGTAGCGACCCAGTACTTC	CASSLEGGTVGVATQYF
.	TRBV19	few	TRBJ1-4	TGTGCCAGTAGAAGAACGGGAGCAACTAATGAAAAACTGTTTTTT	CASRRTGATNEKLFF
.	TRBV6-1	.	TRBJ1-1	TGTGCCAGCAGTGACACACCTGTCATGAACACTGAAGCTTTCTTT	CASSDTPVMNTEAFF
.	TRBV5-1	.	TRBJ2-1	TGCGCCAGCAGCTTGGGGGGGCTCTACAATGAGCAGTTCTTC	CASSLGGLYNEQFF
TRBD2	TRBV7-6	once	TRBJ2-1	TGTGCCAGCAGCTTAGCGTTGCGGGAGGGCTACAATGAGCAGTTCTTC	CASSLALREGYNEQFF
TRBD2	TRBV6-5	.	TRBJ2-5	TGTGCCAGCAGTTACTTGAGCGGGAGTGGCTACGAGACCCAGTACTTC	CASSYLSGSGYETQYF
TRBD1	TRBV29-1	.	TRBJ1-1	TGCAGCGTAGGCGCGACAGGGGTGGCAGCTTTCTTT	CSVGATGVAAFF
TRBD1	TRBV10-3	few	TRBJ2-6	TGTGCCATCAAGTCCGGGACAGGGGGCGAGTTTAGTGGGGCCAACGTCCTGACTTTC	CAIKSGTGGEFSGANVLTF
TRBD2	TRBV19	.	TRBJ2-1	TGTGCCAGTAGTAAGGGAGCGGGAGTGAACAATGAGCAGTTCTTC	CASSKGAGVNNEQFF
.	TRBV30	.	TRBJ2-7	TGTGCCTGGAGTGTGGGACAACTCTACGAGCAGTACTTC	CAWSVGQLYEQYF
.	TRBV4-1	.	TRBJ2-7	TGCGCCAGCAGCCAAGGCGGGCTCTCCTACGAGCAGTACTTC	CASSQGGLSYEQYF
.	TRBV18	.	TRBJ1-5	TGTGCCAGCTCACACGGGAAACCTAATCAGCCCCAGCATTTT	CASSHGKPNQPQHF
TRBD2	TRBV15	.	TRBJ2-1	TGTGCCACCAGCACCCAGACTAGCGGGAGGCCCTCCTACAATGAGCAGTTCTTC	CATSTQTSGRPSYNEQFF
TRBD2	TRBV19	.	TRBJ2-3	TGTGCCAGTTCGGCTAGCGGGAGTAGCACAGATACGCAGTATTTT	CASSASGSSTDTQYF
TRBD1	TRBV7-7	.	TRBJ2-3	TGTGCTAGCAGCTCAGGGGGCGGGACAGATACGCAGTATTTT	CASSSGGGTDTQYF
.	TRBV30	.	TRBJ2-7	TGTGCCTGGAGTACTGGGGGCGGGGAGCAGTACTTC	CAWSTGGGEQYF
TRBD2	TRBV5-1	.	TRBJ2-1	TGCGCCAGCAGCATCGCTAGCGGGAGGGCCTTTACCCCCTACAATGAGCAGTTCTTC	CASSIASGRAFTPYNEQFF
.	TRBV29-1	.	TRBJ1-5	TGCAGCGTTGCAGGGGACGGGCCCCAGCATTTT	CSVAGDGPQHF
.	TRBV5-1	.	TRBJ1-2	TGCGCCAGCAGCTTCGGGGTACGAGGCTACACCTTC	CASSFGVRGYTF
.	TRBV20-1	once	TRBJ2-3	TGCAGTGCTACCTTAACAGATACGCAGTATTTT	CSATLTDTQYF
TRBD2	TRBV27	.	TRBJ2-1	TGTGCCAGCAGTATCCTAGCGGGAGGGCGGTATTATGAGCAGTTCTTC	CASSILAGGRYYEQFF
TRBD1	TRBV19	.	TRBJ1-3	TGTGCCAGTAGCCTAACCACAGGGGCTGGAAACACCATATATTTT	CASSLTTGAGNTIYF
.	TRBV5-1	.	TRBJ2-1	TGCGCCAGCAGCTTGGAGAGGGACTTCGACAATGAGCAGTTCTTC	CASSLERDFDNEQFF
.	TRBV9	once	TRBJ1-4	TGTGCCAGCAGCGTAGGGGGCAGTACTAATGAAAAACTGTTTTTT	CASSVGGSTNEKLFF
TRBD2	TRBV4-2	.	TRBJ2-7	TGTGCCAGCAGCCAAAAGAGCCCCCCCACTAGCGCAAAAGACGAGCAGTACTTC	CASSQKSPPTSAKDEQYF
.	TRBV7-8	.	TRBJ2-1	TGTGCCAGCAGCCCACCGATTAGCGGATTGTACAATGAGCAGTTCTTC	CASSPPISGLYNEQFF
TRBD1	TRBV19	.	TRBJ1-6	TGTGCCACGGGACAGGGGACGGGGTCACCCCTCCACTTT	CATGQGTGSPLHF
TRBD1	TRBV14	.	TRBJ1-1	TGTGCCAGCAGCCGCCTTCCCAAGGGGGCGCGGGAAACTGAAGCTTTCTTT	CASSRLPKGARETEAFF
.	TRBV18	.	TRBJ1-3	TGTGCCAGCTCACCACCGAGTGGCGGGGGCGGAAACACCATATATTTT	CASSPPSGGGGNTIYF